Listed below are T cell receptor beta chains from one sample, sequenced in a study of CD8+ T cells in alopecia areata. Method: immunoSEQ multiplex PCR; TCRdb's copy keeps in-frame clones and lacks some. Among 93,000 or so clones listed, around 50% were seen once. Source material: CD4+ T cells sorted from blood. These receptors originate from a human donor in good health. The conserved cysteine and the conserved F or W are not part of the CDR3 here. Fields, in order: V gene, J gene, clone size, CDR3 protein. A row's size may be missing; if present it is once, few, many or a size class.

V gene: TRBV2
J gene: TRBJ2-3
clone size: -
CDR3 protein: ASSGLAEDTQY

V gene: TRBV30
J gene: TRBJ2-1
clone size: -
CDR3 protein: AWSVGTGVYNEQF

V gene: TRBV29-1
J gene: TRBJ1-4
clone size: few
CDR3 protein: SVEDFQGRGKLF

V gene: TRBV1
J gene: TRBJ2-1
clone size: -
CDR3 protein: TISSGGLNEQF

V gene: TRBV6-5
J gene: TRBJ2-3
clone size: -
CDR3 protein: ASRELDTQY

V gene: TRBV6-5
J gene: TRBJ2-7
clone size: -
CDR3 protein: ASSREGRSYEQY

V gene: TRBV7-9
J gene: TRBJ2-2
clone size: once
CDR3 protein: ASGNGELF

V gene: TRBV19
J gene: TRBJ2-7
clone size: -
CDR3 protein: ASSIDRGYEQY

V gene: TRBV2
J gene: TRBJ1-1
clone size: -
CDR3 protein: ASSGRGKNTEAF

V gene: TRBV5-1
J gene: TRBJ1-6
clone size: -
CDR3 protein: ASSLLGSADSPLH

V gene: TRBV25-1
J gene: TRBJ1-1
clone size: -
CDR3 protein: ASSGPGTGLFTEAF

V gene: TRBV5-1
J gene: TRBJ2-7
clone size: few
CDR3 protein: ASSLWGGTVTYEQY

V gene: TRBV6-5
J gene: TRBJ2-1
clone size: -
CDR3 protein: ASRRLTSSYNEQF

V gene: TRBV25-1
J gene: TRBJ1-6
clone size: few
CDR3 protein: ASSEPGQGNSPLH

V gene: TRBV2
J gene: TRBJ1-2
clone size: -
CDR3 protein: ASREVQRPYGYT

V gene: TRBV7-9
J gene: TRBJ1-6
clone size: -
CDR3 protein: ASSPGQKLH

V gene: TRBV29-1
J gene: TRBJ2-7
clone size: -
CDR3 protein: SARYRASDHEQY

V gene: TRBV6-6
J gene: TRBJ1-2
clone size: few
CDR3 protein: ASSATGDYGYT

V gene: TRBV4-2
J gene: TRBJ2-4
clone size: once
CDR3 protein: ASSQATSGENIQY

V gene: TRBV28
J gene: TRBJ2-3
clone size: -
CDR3 protein: ASRGTSTDTQY

V gene: TRBV28
J gene: TRBJ2-3
clone size: -
CDR3 protein: ASSPPVGRGAEDTQY

V gene: TRBV2
J gene: TRBJ2-7
clone size: once
CDR3 protein: ASTPPGLGEQY

V gene: TRBV28
J gene: TRBJ2-7
clone size: few
CDR3 protein: ASSLGGTGWGEQY

V gene: TRBV7-3
J gene: TRBJ2-2
clone size: -
CDR3 protein: ASSWGSNTGELF

V gene: TRBV27
J gene: TRBJ1-5
clone size: once
CDR3 protein: ASSSFGTGREQPQH

V gene: TRBV23-1
J gene: TRBJ1-3
clone size: -
CDR3 protein: ASSQCVQRQSDSGNTIY

V gene: TRBV7-6
J gene: TRBJ2-5
clone size: few
CDR3 protein: ASSFRGQGPYQETQY

V gene: TRBV29-1
J gene: TRBJ1-3
clone size: once
CDR3 protein: SVEAAGAIGNTIY

V gene: TRBV7-9
J gene: TRBJ2-4
clone size: -
CDR3 protein: ASSSQGGHKNIQY

V gene: TRBV6-5
J gene: TRBJ2-3
clone size: -
CDR3 protein: ASSSHYPFDTDTQY

V gene: TRBV4-3
J gene: TRBJ1-2
clone size: once
CDR3 protein: ASSQDHLRGAYGYT

V gene: TRBV2
J gene: TRBJ2-5
clone size: few
CDR3 protein: ASSESRAGTQY

V gene: TRBV9
J gene: TRBJ1-1
clone size: -
CDR3 protein: ASSVQENTEAF

V gene: TRBV7-2
J gene: TRBJ2-4
clone size: once
CDR3 protein: ASSSRVGLDPKNIQY

V gene: TRBV29-1
J gene: TRBJ1-1
clone size: -
CDR3 protein: SVMGLQNTEAF

V gene: TRBV29-1
J gene: TRBJ2-1
clone size: -
CDR3 protein: SVGTPNLRDEQF

V gene: TRBV7-2
J gene: TRBJ2-3
clone size: -
CDR3 protein: ASSLSSVRAQY

V gene: TRBV4-3
J gene: TRBJ2-1
clone size: -
CDR3 protein: ASSQAASGGESNEQF

V gene: TRBV5-1
J gene: TRBJ1-2
clone size: -
CDR3 protein: ASSLESGTYGYT

V gene: TRBV7-2
J gene: TRBJ1-1
clone size: once
CDR3 protein: ASSLVHPGRNTEAF

V gene: TRBV30
J gene: TRBJ2-5
clone size: -
CDR3 protein: AWSPGSQETQY

V gene: TRBV15
J gene: TRBJ2-3
clone size: -
CDR3 protein: ATSRRVRASTDTQY

V gene: TRBV27
J gene: TRBJ2-5
clone size: few
CDR3 protein: ASSGREETQY

V gene: TRBV19
J gene: TRBJ1-1
clone size: -
CDR3 protein: ASSSGWIEAF

V gene: TRBV30
J gene: TRBJ1-2
clone size: -
CDR3 protein: AWSVIGRPNYGYT

V gene: TRBV6-1
J gene: TRBJ2-5
clone size: -
CDR3 protein: ASRRDRGETQY

V gene: TRBV5-1
J gene: TRBJ2-2
clone size: few
CDR3 protein: ASSLGDREDTGELF

V gene: TRBV5-1
J gene: TRBJ2-1
clone size: -
CDR3 protein: ASSFGGGQANEQF

V gene: TRBV28
J gene: TRBJ2-2
clone size: -
CDR3 protein: ASMGSKGHGELF

V gene: TRBV5-1
J gene: TRBJ2-7
clone size: -
CDR3 protein: ASSLAWGAAYEQY

V gene: TRBV6-5
J gene: TRBJ2-7
clone size: -
CDR3 protein: ASWDRGDFYEQY

V gene: TRBV27
J gene: TRBJ1-2
clone size: -
CDR3 protein: ASSLKGAPAYGYT

V gene: TRBV30
J gene: TRBJ2-3
clone size: -
CDR3 protein: ASLGPKRADTQY

V gene: TRBV7-3
J gene: TRBJ2-2
clone size: -
CDR3 protein: ASSPGARGTGELF

V gene: TRBV29-1
J gene: TRBJ2-2
clone size: few
CDR3 protein: SVEQGGPNTGELF

V gene: TRBV15
J gene: TRBJ1-2
clone size: -
CDR3 protein: ATSREGQGGYGYT

V gene: TRBV7-2
J gene: TRBJ2-5
clone size: few
CDR3 protein: ASSFSGGETQY